This T cell receptor beta chain is drawn from a study of cytomegalovirus exposure and HLA in healthy donors. Data came from immunoSEQ multiplex PCR; TCRdb stores just in-frame clones and leaves some out. The sample has 330,000 or so clones, more than 80% seen once. J gave up 0 bases and V 5 bases, and 3 bases lay outside the gene matches. The length of the CDR3 is 13 residues. From germline, CDR1 is SQVTM and CDR2 ANQGSEA. The clonotype originates from a woman aged 18-30 years in good health and CMV-seronegative. The chain joins TRBV29-1 to TRBJ2-5; TRBD2 agrees at 7 bases. Input material: PBMCs. The CDR3: CSVRLAHQETQYF. In nucleotides, the CDR3 is TGCAGCGTTAGACTAGCACACCAAGAGACCCAGTACTTC.